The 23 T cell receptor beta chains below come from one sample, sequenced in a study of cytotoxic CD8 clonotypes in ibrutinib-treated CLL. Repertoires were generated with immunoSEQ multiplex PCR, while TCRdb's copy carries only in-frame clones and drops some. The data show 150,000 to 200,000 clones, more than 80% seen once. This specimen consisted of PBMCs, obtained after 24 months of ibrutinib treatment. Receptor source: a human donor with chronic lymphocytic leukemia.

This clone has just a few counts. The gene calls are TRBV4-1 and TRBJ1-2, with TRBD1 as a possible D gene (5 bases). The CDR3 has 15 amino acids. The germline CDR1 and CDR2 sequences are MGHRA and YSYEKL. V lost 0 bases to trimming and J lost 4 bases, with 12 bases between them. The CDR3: CASSQERDGIYGYTF. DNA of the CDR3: TGCGCCAGCAGCCAAGAAAGGGACGGAATCTATGGCTACACCTTC.

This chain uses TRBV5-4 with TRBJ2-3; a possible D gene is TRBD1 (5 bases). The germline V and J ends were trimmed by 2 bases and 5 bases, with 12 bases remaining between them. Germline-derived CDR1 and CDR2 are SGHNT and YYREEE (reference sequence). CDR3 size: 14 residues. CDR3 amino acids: CASSFRGSGDTQYF. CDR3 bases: TGTGCCAGCAGCTTTAGGGGCTCGGGAGATACGCAGTATTTT.

The CDR3: CASSTRGEATEAFF. Here the CDR3 DNA reads TGTGCCAGCAGCACACGTGGGGAGGCCACTGAAGCTTTCTTT. V is TRBV11-3 and J is TRBJ1-1; D gene unclear. Trimming took off 5 bases at V and 4 bases at J, with 14 bases between the two ends. Per the germline V gene, CDR1 is SGHNT and CDR2 is YENEEA. CDR3 size: 14 residues. Filled out from reference TRBV11-3 and TRBJ1-1, the complete variable domain reads EAGVVQSPRYKIIEKKQPVAFWCNPISGHNTLYWYLQNLGQGPELLIRYENEEAVDDSQLPKDRFSAERLKGVDSTLKIQPAELGDSAVYLCASSTRGEATEAFFGQGTRLTVV.

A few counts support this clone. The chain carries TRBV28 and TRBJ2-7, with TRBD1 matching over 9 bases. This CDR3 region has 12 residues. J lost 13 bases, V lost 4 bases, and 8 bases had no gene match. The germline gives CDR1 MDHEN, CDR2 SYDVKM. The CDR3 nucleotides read TGTGCCAGCAGTTCGGCGGGACAGGGCTTATACTTC. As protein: CASSSAGQGLYF.

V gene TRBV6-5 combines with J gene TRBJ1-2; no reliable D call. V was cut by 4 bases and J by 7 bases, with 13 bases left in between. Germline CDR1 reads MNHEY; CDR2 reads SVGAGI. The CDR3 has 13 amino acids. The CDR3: CASSSRGLGGYTF. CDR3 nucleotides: TGTGCCAGCAGTTCTCGGGGATTGGGTGGCTACACCTTC.

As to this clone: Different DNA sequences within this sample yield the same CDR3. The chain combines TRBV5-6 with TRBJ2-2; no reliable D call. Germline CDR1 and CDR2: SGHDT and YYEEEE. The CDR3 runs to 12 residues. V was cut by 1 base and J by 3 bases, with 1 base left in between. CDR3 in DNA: TGTGCCAGCAGCTTGTACACCGGGGAGCTGTTTTTT. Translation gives CASSLYTGELFF.

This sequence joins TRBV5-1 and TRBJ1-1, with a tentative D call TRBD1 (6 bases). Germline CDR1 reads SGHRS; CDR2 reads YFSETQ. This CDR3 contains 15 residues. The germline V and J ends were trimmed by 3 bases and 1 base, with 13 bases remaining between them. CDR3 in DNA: TGCGCCAGCAGCTCCTTGCAGGGGAGGAACACTGAAGCTTTCTTT. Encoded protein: CASSSLQGRNTEAFF.

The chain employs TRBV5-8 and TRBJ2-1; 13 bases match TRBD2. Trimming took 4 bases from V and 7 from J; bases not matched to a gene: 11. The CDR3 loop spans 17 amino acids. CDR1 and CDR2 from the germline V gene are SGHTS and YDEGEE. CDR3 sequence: CASSIRTSGGRGNEQFF. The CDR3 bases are TGTGCCAGCAGCATCAGGACTAGCGGGGGCCGAGGGAATGAGCAGTTCTTC.

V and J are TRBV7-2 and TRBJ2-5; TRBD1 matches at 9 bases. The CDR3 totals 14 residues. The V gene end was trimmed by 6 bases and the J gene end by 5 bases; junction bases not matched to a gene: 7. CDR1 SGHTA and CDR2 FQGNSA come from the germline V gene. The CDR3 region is CASSPGQGRETQYF. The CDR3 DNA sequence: TGTGCCAGCAGTCCAGGACAGGGGAGGGAGACCCAGTACTTC.

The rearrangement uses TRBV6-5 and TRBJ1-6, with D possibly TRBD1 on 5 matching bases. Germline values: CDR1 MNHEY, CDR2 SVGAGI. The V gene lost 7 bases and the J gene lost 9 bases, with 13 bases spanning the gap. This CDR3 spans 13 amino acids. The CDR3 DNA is TGTGCCAGCATGGGTCAGGGTGTTTCACCCCTCCACTTT. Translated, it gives CASMGQGVSPLHF.

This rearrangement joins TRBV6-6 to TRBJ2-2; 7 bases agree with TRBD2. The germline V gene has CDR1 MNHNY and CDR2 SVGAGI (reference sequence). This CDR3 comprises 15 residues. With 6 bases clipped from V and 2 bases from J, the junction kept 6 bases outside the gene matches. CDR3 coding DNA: TGTGCCAGCAGCCCCCGGGGGGTTAACACCGGGGAGCTGTTTTTT. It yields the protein CASSPRGVNTGELFF.

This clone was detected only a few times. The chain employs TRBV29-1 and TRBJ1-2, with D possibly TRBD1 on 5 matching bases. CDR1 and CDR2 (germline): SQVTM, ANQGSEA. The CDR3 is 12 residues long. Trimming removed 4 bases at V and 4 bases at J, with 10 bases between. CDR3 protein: CSVGRVAYGYTF. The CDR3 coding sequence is TGCAGCGTTGGCAGGGTCGCCTATGGCTACACCTTC.

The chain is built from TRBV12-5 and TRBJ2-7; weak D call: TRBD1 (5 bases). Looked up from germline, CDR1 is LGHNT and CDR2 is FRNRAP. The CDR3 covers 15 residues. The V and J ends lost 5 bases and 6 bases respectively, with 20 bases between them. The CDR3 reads CASGVHRQLWAEQYF. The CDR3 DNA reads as TGTGCTAGTGGTGTTCACAGACAGTTGTGGGCCGAGCAGTACTTC.

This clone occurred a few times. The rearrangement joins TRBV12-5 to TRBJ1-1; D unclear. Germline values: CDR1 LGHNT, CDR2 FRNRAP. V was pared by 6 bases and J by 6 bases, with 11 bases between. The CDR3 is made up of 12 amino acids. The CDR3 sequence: CASGMGYAEAFF. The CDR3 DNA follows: TGTGCTAGTGGAATGGGGTACGCTGAAGCTTTCTTT.

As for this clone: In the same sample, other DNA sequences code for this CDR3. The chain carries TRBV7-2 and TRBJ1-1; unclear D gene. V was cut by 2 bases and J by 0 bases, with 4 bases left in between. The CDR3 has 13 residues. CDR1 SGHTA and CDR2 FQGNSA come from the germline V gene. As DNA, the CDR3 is TGTGCCAGCAGCTTACAGATGAACACTGAAGCTTTCTTT. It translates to CASSLQMNTEAFF.

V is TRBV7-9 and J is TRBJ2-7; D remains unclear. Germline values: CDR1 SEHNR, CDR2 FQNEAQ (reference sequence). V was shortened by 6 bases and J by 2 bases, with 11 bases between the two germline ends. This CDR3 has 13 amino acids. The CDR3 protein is CASSPGLTYEQYF. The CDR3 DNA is TGTGCCAGCAGTCCCGGTCTAACCTACGAGCAGTACTTC.

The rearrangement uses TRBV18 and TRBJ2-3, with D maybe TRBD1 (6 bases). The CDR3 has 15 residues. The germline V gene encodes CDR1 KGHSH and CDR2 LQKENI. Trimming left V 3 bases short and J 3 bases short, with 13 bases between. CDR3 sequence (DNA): TGTGCCAGCTCACCGGTAGCCAGGGGAACAGATACGCAGTATTTT. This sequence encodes CASSPVARGTDTQYF.

The CDR3 bases are TGTGCCAGCAGCTTCGGACAGGGGTTGAATGAGCAGTTCTTC. It codes for CASSFGQGLNEQFF. J is TRBJ2-1 and V is TRBV7-9, with 9 bases lining up with TRBD1. From germline, CDR1 is SEHNR and CDR2 FQNEAQ (reference sequence). CDR3 size: 14 residues. After removal of 3 bases from V and 7 bases from J, the junction contained 4 bases not matched to a gene.

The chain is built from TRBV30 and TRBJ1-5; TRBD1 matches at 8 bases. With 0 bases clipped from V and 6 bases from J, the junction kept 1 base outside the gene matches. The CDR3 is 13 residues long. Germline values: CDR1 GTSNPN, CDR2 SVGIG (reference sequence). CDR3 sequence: CAWSVRGPQPQHF. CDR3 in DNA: TGTGCCTGGAGTGTCAGGGGGCCTCAGCCCCAGCATTTT.

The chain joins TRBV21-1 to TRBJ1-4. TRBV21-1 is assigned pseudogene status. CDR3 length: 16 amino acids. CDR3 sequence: CASSKVSIGESEKLFF. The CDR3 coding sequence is TGTGCCAGCAGCAAAGTTTCAATTGGAGAGAGTGAAAAACTGTTTTTT.

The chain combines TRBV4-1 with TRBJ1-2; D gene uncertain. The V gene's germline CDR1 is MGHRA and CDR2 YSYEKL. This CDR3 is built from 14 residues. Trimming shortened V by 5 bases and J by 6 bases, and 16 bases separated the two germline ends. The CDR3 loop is CASSNTGPPDGYTF. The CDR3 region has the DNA TGCGCCAGCAGCAATACCGGGCCACCAGATGGCTACACCTTC.

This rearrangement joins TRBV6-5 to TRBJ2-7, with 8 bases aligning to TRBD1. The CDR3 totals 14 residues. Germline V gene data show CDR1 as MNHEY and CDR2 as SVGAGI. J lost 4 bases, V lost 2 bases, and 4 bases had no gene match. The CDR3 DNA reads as TGTGCCAGCAGTTACGGGGACAGGTTGTACGAGCAGTACTTC. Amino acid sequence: CASSYGDRLYEQYF.

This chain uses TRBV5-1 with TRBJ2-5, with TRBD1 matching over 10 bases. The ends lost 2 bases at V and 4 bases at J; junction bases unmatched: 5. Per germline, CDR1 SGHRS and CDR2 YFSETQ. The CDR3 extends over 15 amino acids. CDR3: CASSFEGTGVETQYF. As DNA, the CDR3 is TGCGCCAGCAGCTTCGAAGGGACAGGGGTAGAGACCCAGTACTTC. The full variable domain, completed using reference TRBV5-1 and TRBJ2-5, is KAGVTQTPRYLIKTRGQQVTLSCSPISGHRSVSWYQQTPGQGLQFLFEYFSETQRNKGNFPGRFSGRQFSNSRSEMNVSTLELGDSALYLCASSFEGTGVETQYFGPGTRLLVL.